Following are 22 T cell receptor beta chains from one sample sequenced in a study of T-cell memory formation after mild COVID-19. TCRdb redid the calling of the 5' RACE reads with MiXCR, one entry per CDR3 protein. The table lists 250,000 to 300,000 distinct CDR3 sequences, about 17% of them singletons. Sequences were obtained from PBMCs or a T cell subset sorted from them (not recorded which). All receptors derive from a man younger than 30 who had mild COVID-19 (a few samples of this study predate the infection). Cell type and time point are not known.

This clonotype showed up many times. The chain couples TRBV5-1 to TRBJ2-1, with a tentative D call TRBD1 (6 bases). The CDR3 is made up of 15 amino acids. Germline V gene lookup returns CDR1 SGHRS and CDR2 YFSETQ. V was cut by 4 bases and J by 5 bases, with 16 bases left in between. CDR3 amino acids: CASSQNPTGNNEQFF. The CDR3 DNA sequence: TGCGCCAGCAGCCAGAATCCGACAGGTAACAATGAGCAGTTCTTC.

This clonotype turned up a few times. This rearrangement joins TRBV6-2 or TRBV6-3 to TRBJ1-5; D is perhaps TRBD1 (6 bases). Trimming pared 6 bases from V and 2 bases from J, leaving 11 bases between. The CDR3 spans 14 residues. Germline CDR1 and CDR2: MNHEY and SVGEGT. The CDR3 sequence: CASSRTARNQPQHF. CDR3 bases: TGTGCCAGCAGCCGGACAGCTCGCAATCAGCCCCAGCATTTT.

The chain joins TRBV4-3 to TRBJ2-5; D may correspond to TRBD1 or TRBD2 (5 bases each). This CDR3 is built from 14 residues. V was pared by 1 base and J by 3 bases, with 9 bases between. In germline, CDR1 is LGHNA, CDR2 YSLEER. The CDR3 region is CASSQVVGEETQYF. The CDR3 DNA reads as TGCGCCAGCAGCCAAGTCGTGGGGGAAGAGACCCAGTACTTC.

A few counts support this clonotype. The chain carries TRBV7-2 and TRBJ2-1; D is unclear. This CDR3 has 13 residues. Germline CDR1 reads SGHTA; CDR2 reads FQGNSA. V was cut by 0 bases and J by 5 bases, with 5 bases left in between. The CDR3 reads CASSLASDNEQFF. CDR3 coding DNA: TGTGCCAGCAGCTTAGCGTCGGACAATGAGCAGTTCTTC.

The chain carries TRBV10-3 and TRBJ2-5; 7 bases are shared with TRBD1. The germline gives CDR1 ENHRY, CDR2 SYGVKD. The CDR3 covers 13 residues. The junction had 2 bases not matched to a gene; V was cut back by 4 bases and J by 3 bases. CDR3 DNA sequence: TGTGCCATCAGTGGGACAGGTGAAGAGACCCAGTACTTC. Protein sequence: CAISGTGEETQYF.

The CDR3 sequence: CAWTTGNTEAFF. The CDR3 nucleotides are TGTGCCTGGACAACAGGTAACACTGAAGCTTTCTTT. The chain carries TRBV30 and TRBJ1-1, with D perhaps TRBD1 (5 bases). V was cut by 4 bases and J by 2 bases, with 8 bases left in between. The V gene's germline CDR1 is GTSNPN and CDR2 SVGIG (reference sequence). The CDR3 consists of 12 residues.

The chain joins TRBV20-1 to TRBJ2-3; 9 nucleotides line up with TRBD1. CDR1 and CDR2 from the germline V gene are DFQATT and SNEGSKA (reference sequence). CDR3 size: 14 residues. With 6 bases clipped from V and 4 bases from J, the junction kept 8 bases outside the gene matches. The CDR3 spells CSARTGQGADTQYF. The DNA of the CDR3 is TGCAGTGCCCGAACGGGACAGGGCGCAGATACGCAGTATTTT.

The CDR3 loop reads CASSRTSGGTTYNEQFF. CDR3 coding DNA: TGCGCCAGCAGTCGGACTAGCGGGGGTACCACCTACAATGAGCAGTTCTTC. The chain carries TRBV4-1 and TRBJ2-1, with TRBD2 matching over 13 bases. After removal of 6 bases from V and 2 bases from J, the junction contained 7 bases not matched to a gene. From germline, CDR1 is MGHRA and CDR2 YSYEKL. This CDR3 region has 17 residues.

The gene calls are TRBV5-1 and TRBJ2-7; D possibly matches TRBD1 or TRBD2 (5 bases each). Germline CDR1 is SGHRS and CDR2 is YFSETQ. V was clipped by 5 bases and J by 2 bases, with 14 bases between them. The CDR3 runs to 14 residues. As DNA, the CDR3 is TGCGCCAGCAGACTCGGGGACGGAACCTACGAGCAGTACGTC. It is translated as CASRLGDGTYEQYV.

At least ten counts were recorded for this clonotype. The chain uses TRBV20-1 and TRBJ2-5; D is possibly TRBD1 (6 bases). Germline V gene sequence: CDR1 DFQATT, CDR2 SNEGSKA (reference sequence). The CDR3 sequence is 14 residues long. V dropped 2 bases and J dropped 1 base, with 11 bases sitting between them. In nucleotides, the CDR3 is TGCAGTGCTAGATCAGGGGCCCCCCAAGAGACCCAGTACTTC. It yields the protein CSARSGAPQETQYF.

Note on this clonotype: One end of the junction varies from germline; a read error may be responsible. This chain joins TRBV7-2 and TRBJ2-5; 7 bases are a match to TRBD1. The CDR3 sequence is 14 residues long. Germline loops: CDR1 SGHTA, CDR2 FQGNSA. CDR3 sequence: CASRTGALQETKYF. The CDR3 DNA reads TGTGCCAGCAGAACAGGGGCTCTGCAAGAGACCAAGTACTTC.

This clonotype was observed a few times. The chain links TRBV7-8 to TRBJ1-5; D call uncertain. Germline CDR1 is SGHVS and CDR2 is FQNEAQ. CDR3 length: 15 residues. V lost 5 bases to trimming and J lost 3 bases, with 14 bases between them. The chain's CDR3 is CASSAIDRDNQPQHF. The CDR3 DNA follows: TGTGCCAGCAGCGCCATAGACCGAGACAATCAGCCCCAGCATTTT.

This clonotype was counted a few times. The J gene is TRBJ2-7, the V gene TRBV12-3 or TRBV12-4; D might be TRBD1 (6 bases). V gave up 6 bases and J gave up 5 bases, with 23 bases separating them. The CDR3 totals 16 residues. Written as DNA, the CDR3 is TGTGCCAGCAGCACCCGAAGTGGGCAGGGGAACCACGAGCAGTACTTC. It translates to CASSTRSGQGNHEQYF.

The gene calls are TRBV18 and TRBJ1-3; the D is unclear. The CDR3 is 15 amino acids. V was shortened by 0 bases and J by 4 bases, with 10 bases between the two germline ends. In germline, CDR1 is KGHSH, CDR2 LQKENI. CDR3 sequence: CASSPPGSAGNTIYF. CDR3 nucleotides: TGTGCCAGCTCACCACCCGGGAGCGCCGGAAACACCATATATTTT.

The chain links TRBV7-8 to TRBJ2-5; 7 bases line up with TRBD2. The germline CDR1 and CDR2 sequences are SGHVS and FQNEAQ. The CDR3 spans 15 residues. The V gene end was trimmed by 1 base and the J gene end by 2 bases; junction bases not matched to a gene: 4. CDR3 nucleotides: TGTGCCAGCAGCTTAGGGGTGCGGGGGCAAGAGACCCAGTACTTC. Encoded protein: CASSLGVRGQETQYF.

This clonotype was seen only a few times. The rearrangement uses TRBV12-5 and TRBJ2-5; 9 nucleotides align to TRBD1. The CDR3 has 15 amino acids. Germline loops: CDR1 LGHNT, CDR2 FRNRAP. Trimming at V came to 5 bases and at J to 7 bases, leaving 11 bases not matched to a gene. The CDR3 here is CASGPLTGGLGTQYF. The DNA of the CDR3 is TGTGCTAGTGGTCCCCTCACAGGGGGCTTGGGGACCCAGTACTTC.

This clonotype was seen a few times. The chain's CDR3 is CATVKGRSWV. Here the CDR3 DNA reads TGTGCCACCGTAAAGGGCAGGTCATGGGTC. The rearrangement links TRBV24-1 to TRBJ2-7; D remains ambiguous. This CDR3 is 10 amino acids long. Germline V lookup: CDR1 KGHDR, CDR2 SFDVKD.

There are a few counts of this clonotype. V usage is TRBV7-2 and J usage is TRBJ2-2; either TRBD1 or TRBD2 may supply D (5 bases each). Trimming removed 4 bases at V and 6 bases at J, with 12 bases between. The CDR3 is 14 residues long. Germline CDR1 is SGHTA and CDR2 is FQGNSA. The CDR3 DNA reads as TGTGCCAGCAGCTACCACCAGGGAGCCGGGGAGCTGTTTTTT. Translating it yields CASSYHQGAGELFF. The full variable domain, with the rest looked up from reference TRBV7-2 and TRBJ2-2, is GAGVSQSPSNKVTEKGKDVELRCDPISGHTALYWYRQSLGQGLEFLIYFQGNSAPDKSGLPSDRFSAERTGGSVSTLTIQRTQQEDSAVYLCASSYHQGAGELFFGEGSRLTVL.

The chain has TRBV3-1 and TRBJ2-1, with TRBD2 matching over 11 bases. The CDR3 runs to 17 residues. The germline CDR1 and CDR2 sequences are LGHDT and YNNKEL (reference sequence). V lost 4 bases to trimming and J lost 4 bases; unmatched junction nucleotides: 9. The CDR3 here is CASSRGEGLAAYNEQFF. CDR3 DNA sequence: TGTGCCAGCAGCCGAGGCGAGGGACTAGCGGCATACAATGAGCAGTTCTTC.

The genes are TRBV7-9 and TRBJ2-3; D gene uncertain. The CDR3 is made up of 14 amino acids. Germline lookup yields CDR1 SEHNR and CDR2 FQNEAQ (reference sequence). The germline V and J ends were trimmed by 5 bases and 0 bases, with 9 bases remaining between them. DNA for the CDR3: TGTGCCAGCAGCCCAGTTTTTAGCACAGATACGCAGTATTTT. Protein sequence: CASSPVFSTDTQYF.

The table lists this clonotype with a few counts. The chain recombines TRBV7-2 with TRBJ2-3; D tentatively fits TRBD1 or TRBD2 (5 bases each). The CDR3 loop spans 16 amino acids. V shed 5 bases and J shed 1 base, with 16 bases lying between them. The germline V gene has CDR1 SGHTA and CDR2 FQGNSA. The CDR3 loop reads CASSPSGRVGTDTQYF. The CDR3 DNA is TGTGCCAGCAGCCCCAGCGGCAGGGTAGGCACAGATACGCAGTATTTT. The whole variable domain, remainder taken from reference TRBV7-2 and TRBJ2-3, is GAGVSQSPSNKVTEKGKDVELRCDPISGHTALYWYRQSLGQGLEFLIYFQGNSAPDKSGLPSDRFSAERTGGSVSTLTIQRTQQEDSAVYLCASSPSGRVGTDTQYFGPGTRLTVL.

The J gene is TRBJ1-1, the V gene TRBV11-2, with D maybe TRBD1 (5 bases). The length of the CDR3 is 18 residues. Per the germline V gene, CDR1 is SGHAT and CDR2 is FQNNGV. Trimming pared 2 bases from V and 7 bases from J, leaving 26 bases between. CDR3 in amino acids: CASSLFSSAPGERFEAFF. CDR3 bases: TGTGCCAGCAGCTTATTTTCATCCGCGCCGGGGGAGCGATTTGAAGCTTTCTTT. The variable domain in full, completed from reference TRBV11-2 and TRBJ1-1, reads EAGVAQSPRYKIIEKRQSVAFWCNPISGHATLYWYQQILGQGPKLLIQFQNNGVVDDSQLPKDRFSAERLKGVDSTLKIQPAKLEDSAVYLCASSLFSSAPGERFEAFFGQGTRLTVV.